The T cell receptor beta chain under discussion was sequenced for a study of CXCR3-negative and CXCR3-positive naive CD8 T cells. 5' RACE that incorporated UMI labels was used to prepare the TRB cDNA libraries. TCRdb re-called the 5' RACE reads, yielding one record per CDR3 amino acid sequence without DNA. Its listing shows several thousand distinct CDR3 sequences. The germline gives CDR1 MNHEY, CDR2 SMNVEV (reference sequence). This CDR3 is built from 16 residues. The chain employs TRBV27 and TRBJ2-1; TCRdb's D call of TRBD1 is untestable without DNA. This clonotype originated in a human donor in good health. Some clones in this sample may be carry-over from other donors' samples. Sequenced material: naive CXCR3- CD8+ T cells from blood. The subset was: CD45RO-CCR7+CD27+CD95- naive CD8+ T cells lacking CXCR3 (TNR3-). CDR3 in amino acids: CASTLWGGNSYNEQFF.